What follows are 31 T cell receptor beta chains derived from one specimen sequenced in a study of a mutant IDH1 vaccine in newly diagnosed glioma. Time point: baseline, week 1 (first vaccination visit). Treatment: pre-vaccination baseline after standard-of-care therapy. Here immunoSEQ multiplex PCR was the method, and the copy in TCRdb shows in-frame clones only, minus some. Among around 82,000 clones, roughly 82% were seen once, and the ten largest hold less than 6.5%. The sequencing used PBMCs, collected from a glioma patient treated with radiotherapy, temozolomide or both. The receptors here all came from a man aged 35 to 55 with glioma. Some clones in this sample may be carry-over from other donors' samples.

This clone occurred once. CDR3: CATSRVVTGELFF. DNA of the CDR3: TGTGCCACCAGCAGAGTTGTCACCGGGGAGCTGTTTTTT. The V and J genes are TRBV15 and TRBJ2-2; D is undetermined. The CDR3 has 13 residues. Per germline, CDR1 LNHNV and CDR2 YYDKDF (reference sequence). V was trimmed by 1 base and J by 4 bases, leaving 4 bases between them.

The chain has TRBV9 and TRBJ2-7, with TRBD1 as a possible D gene (7 bases). This CDR3 contains 14 residues. Germline V gene sequence: CDR1 SGDLS, CDR2 YYNGEE. Trimming shortened V by 1 base and J by 0 bases, and 8 bases separated the two germline ends. The CDR3 bases are TGTGCCAGCAGCGTACAGGGGGGCTCCTACGAGCAGTACTTC. It specifies CASSVQGGSYEQYF.

This chain joins TRBV6-1 and TRBJ1-1; D remains ambiguous. Germline CDR1 MNHNS, CDR2 SASEGT. V lost 4 bases and J lost 0, with 15 bases in between. The CDR3 spans 16 residues. This CDR3 is CASSAPGAIMNTEAFF. In nucleotides, the CDR3 is TGTGCCAGCAGTGCCCCGGGAGCGATCATGAACACTGAAGCTTTCTTT.

The V gene is TRBV5-1, the J gene TRBJ2-7; 16 bases align to TRBD2. Per the germline V gene, CDR1 is SGHRS and CDR2 is YFSETQ. J lost 2 bases, V lost 3 bases, and 5 bases had no gene match. This CDR3 has 17 residues. CDR3 DNA: TGCGCCAGCAGCTGGGGACTAGCGGGGGGGCCGGCCTACGAGCAGTACTTC. Protein product: CASSWGLAGGPAYEQYF.

The chain combines TRBV6-5 with TRBJ1-1; 11 nucleotides line up with TRBD1. The CDR3 runs to 14 residues. Per the germline V gene, CDR1 is MNHEY and CDR2 is SVGAGI. Trimming cost V 7 bases and J 4 bases; bases outside gene matches: 5. The CDR3 DNA follows: TGTGCCAGCAACCCCGGGACAGGGGGCACTGAAGCTTTCTTT. As protein: CASNPGTGGTEAFF.

In this sample, this clone turned up a few times. The chain employs TRBV7-9 and TRBJ2-1, with 9 bases lining up with TRBD1. CDR1 and CDR2 (germline): SEHNR, FQNEAQ (reference sequence). This CDR3 is 15 amino acids long. With V trimmed by 1 base and J by 7 bases, 5 bases remained unmatched. The CDR3 DNA follows: TGTGCCAGCAGCTTAGTTGGGACAGGGTTGAATGAGCAGTTCTTC. Amino acids: CASSLVGTGLNEQFF.

This chain links TRBV19 with TRBJ2-1, with TRBD1 matching 7 bases. Germline CDR1 and CDR2: LNHDA and SQIVND (reference sequence). The CDR3 totals 13 residues. The junction had 5 bases not matched to a gene; V was cut back by 4 bases and J by 8 bases. The CDR3 DNA follows: TGTGCCAGTAGTAGGGAACAGGGGTATGAGCAGTTCTTC. Amino acid sequence: CASSREQGYEQFF.

This clone has just one count. This chain joins TRBV18 and TRBJ2-5; D may be TRBD2 (6 bases). V was shortened by 1 base and J by 4 bases, with 7 bases between the two germline ends. This CDR3 comprises 13 residues. Per germline, CDR1 KGHSH and CDR2 LQKENI. CDR3 amino acids: CASSPQAGETQYF. CDR3 DNA sequence: TGTGCCAGCTCACCACAAGCGGGAGAGACCCAGTACTTC.

With respect to this clone: This specimen includes other DNA sequences encoding the same CDR3. The chain uses TRBV6-4 and TRBJ2-2; D is unclear. Between the trimmed V and J ends, which lost 2 bases and 3 bases, there was a span of 4 bases. From germline, CDR1 is MRHNA and CDR2 SNTAGT. CDR3 size: 13 residues. The CDR3 nucleotides read TGTGCCAGCAGTGACAGGTACACCGGGGAGCTGTTTTTT. It is translated as CASSDRYTGELFF.

The rearrangement links TRBV18 to TRBJ1-2; the D is unclear. The CDR3 runs 14 residues. Deletions cut 2 bases from V and 2 bases from J, with 9 bases between. In germline, CDR1 is KGHSH, CDR2 LQKENI. CDR3 nucleotide sequence: TGTGCCAGCTCACCAAGGACGGGGAACTATGGCTACACCTTC. Translated, it gives CASSPRTGNYGYTF.

The V and J genes are TRBV5-4 and TRBJ1-4, with TRBD1 as a possible D gene (6 bases). Germline lookup yields CDR1 SGHNT and CDR2 YYREEE (reference sequence). V dropped 4 bases and J dropped 7 bases, with 8 bases sitting between them. CDR3 length equals 12 residues. This CDR3 reads CASSGQSEKLFF. Written as DNA, the CDR3 is TGTGCCAGCAGCGGACAGTCTGAAAAACTGTTTTTT.

The chain couples TRBV6-5 to TRBJ2-7; 12 nucleotides align to TRBD2. This CDR3 region has 15 residues. The V and J ends lost 0 bases and 5 bases, in that order; junction bases with no gene match: 2. The germline V gene has CDR1 MNHEY and CDR2 SVGAGI. The CDR3 bases are TGTGCCAGCAGTTACTCACTAGCGGGGGGCAACGAGCAGTACTTC. It specifies CASSYSLAGGNEQYF.

The count of this clone is one. This sequence joins TRBV25-1 and TRBJ1-1; D may be TRBD1 (5 bases). V was trimmed by 1 base and J by 1 base, leaving 16 bases between them. CDR1 is MGHDK and CDR2 is SYGVNS in the germline V gene. The CDR3 has 17 residues. CDR3 sequence reads: CASSESRTNRKNTEAFF. The DNA of the CDR3 is TGTGCCAGCAGTGAATCTCGGACAAACAGAAAGAACACTGAAGCTTTCTTT.

This sequence joins TRBV4-1 and TRBJ2-3; a possible D gene is TRBD2 (5 bases). Trimming left V 2 bases short and J 1 base short, with 13 bases between. The CDR3 extends over 16 amino acids. Germline lookup yields CDR1 MGHRA and CDR2 YSYEKL. As DNA, the CDR3 is TGCGCCAGCAGCCAACCACAGCGGACGGGCACAGATACGCAGTATTTT. It encodes CASSQPQRTGTDTQYF.

The chain employs TRBV9 and TRBJ2-3, with 11 positions matching TRBD2. Looked up from germline, CDR1 is SGDLS and CDR2 is YYNGEE. The CDR3 loop spans 16 amino acids. J gave up 1 base and V 2 bases, and 3 bases lay outside the gene matches. CDR3 sequence reads: CASSVTSGVRTDTQYF. In DNA, the CDR3 is TGTGCCAGCAGCGTGACTAGCGGGGTCCGCACAGATACGCAGTATTTT.

The CDR3 sequence: CASSRGPRGGDEQFF. CDR3 bases: TGTGCCAGCAGTAGAGGCCCCCGGGGTGGCGATGAGCAGTTCTTC. V usage is TRBV2 and J usage is TRBJ2-1; TRBD2 is a possible D gene (5 bases). CDR1 and CDR2 (germline): SNHLY, FYNNEI. V lost 5 bases and J lost 8, with 19 bases in between. CDR3 length: 15 amino acids.

V usage is TRBV7-9 and J usage is TRBJ1-1; unclear D gene. Germline V gene data show CDR1 as SEHNR and CDR2 as FQNEAQ (reference sequence). The CDR3 contains 14 residues. With 5 bases removed from V and 0 bases from J, the gap between germline ends came to 10 bases. CDR3: CASSRRTVNTEAFF. CDR3 sequence (DNA): TGTGCCAGCAGCCGAAGGACGGTGAACACTGAAGCTTTCTTT.

The chain employs TRBV4-1 and TRBJ2-7; 10 bases match TRBD2. With V trimmed by 0 bases and J by 3 bases, 5 bases remained unmatched. Germline V gene lookup returns CDR1 MGHRA and CDR2 YSYEKL. This CDR3 has 16 amino acids. The CDR3 DNA reads as TGCGCCAGCAGCCAAGAGGTAGCGGGGGGTCTCTACGAGCAGTACTTC. Translation: CASSQEVAGGLYEQYF.

The chain employs TRBV6-1 and TRBJ1-1; the match to TRBD1 covers 7 bases. Trimming at V came to 4 bases and at J to 10 bases, leaving 9 bases not matched to a gene. The CDR3 is made up of 13 amino acids. Germline V gene sequence: CDR1 MNHNS, CDR2 SASEGT. CDR3 loop: CASSAHTSGGAFF. DNA for the CDR3: TGTGCCAGCAGTGCCCACACTTCAGGGGGAGCTTTCTTT.

The chain joins TRBV10-3 to TRBJ2-2; the D gene is possibly TRBD1 (5 bases). The CDR3 is made up of 14 amino acids. V dropped 7 bases and J dropped 1 base, with 10 bases sitting between them. Germline V gene sequence: CDR1 ENHRY, CDR2 SYGVKD. The CDR3 spells CAITPQGNTGELFF. The CDR3 DNA follows: TGTGCCATCACACCCCAGGGGAACACCGGGGAGCTGTTTTTT.

J is TRBJ1-5 and V is TRBV7-2; possible D gene TRBD1, 5 bases. Germline CDR1 reads SGHTA; CDR2 reads FQGNSA. V lost 3 bases and J lost 7, with 16 bases in between. This CDR3 has 15 amino acids. The CDR3 loop is CASSFGQGQGQPQHF. The CDR3 DNA is TGTGCCAGCAGCTTTGGGCAGGGTCAGGGCCAGCCCCAGCATTTT.

This chain uses TRBV5-1 with TRBJ2-5, with 10 bases that match TRBD1. This CDR3 comprises 17 residues. The junction had 12 bases not matched to a gene; V was cut back by 4 bases and J by 3 bases. CDR1 and CDR2 from the germline V gene are SGHRS and YFSETQ. The CDR3 is CASSPSPTGTGEETQYF. The CDR3 bases are TGCGCCAGCAGCCCCAGCCCCACCGGGACAGGGGAAGAGACCCAGTACTTC. The full variable domain, with the rest looked up from reference TRBV5-1 and TRBJ2-5, is KAGVTQTPRYLIKTRGQQVTLSCSPISGHRSVSWYQQTPGQGLQFLFEYFSETQRNKGNFPGRFSGRQFSNSRSEMNVSTLELGDSALYLCASSPSPTGTGEETQYFGPGTRLLVL.

The gene calls are TRBV5-8 and TRBJ1-1, with TRBD1 as a possible D gene (6 bases). CDR1 is SGHTS, CDR2 YDEGEE, per germline. Trimming pared 7 bases from V and 12 bases from J, leaving 22 bases between. The CDR3 is 13 amino acids. The CDR3 sequence is CASATTGNRKTFF. The CDR3 DNA reads TGTGCCAGCGCTACGACAGGAAACAGGAAGACTTTCTTT.

This clone has a handful of counts. V is TRBV7-8 and J is TRBJ2-7; a possible D gene is TRBD1 (6 bases). This CDR3 region has 15 residues. Trimming left V 0 bases short and J 0 bases short, with 9 bases between. Germline lookup yields CDR1 SGHVS and CDR2 FQNEAQ. The CDR3 region is CASSLAQGPSYEQYF. The DNA for the CDR3 is TGTGCCAGCAGCTTAGCACAGGGCCCCTCCTACGAGCAGTACTTC.

The chain carries TRBV7-9 and TRBJ1-6, with 11 bases that match TRBD1. The CDR3 has 15 residues. V lost 7 bases and J lost 11; bases outside the gene matches: 10. Germline assignment: CDR1 SEHNR and CDR2 FQNEAQ (reference sequence). The CDR3 DNA is TGTGCCAGCACCACCCTCGGGGACAGGGGGACACCCCTCCACTTT. Its translation is CASTTLGDRGTPLHF.

The chain joins TRBV28 to TRBJ2-5; 7 bases line up with TRBD1. The V and J ends lost 5 bases and 3 bases, in that order; junction bases with no gene match: 6. This CDR3 is built from 14 residues. Germline V lookup: CDR1 MDHEN, CDR2 SYDVKM. The CDR3 is CASSTGTVKETQYF. CDR3 nucleotide sequence: TGTGCCAGCAGTACCGGGACAGTGAAAGAGACCCAGTACTTC.

The genes are TRBV30 and TRBJ2-1, with a tentative D call TRBD2 (6 bases). Looked up from germline, CDR1 is GTSNPN and CDR2 is SVGIG (reference sequence). Trimming took off 3 bases at V and 14 bases at J, with 17 bases between the two ends. The CDR3 extends over 12 amino acids. This chain's CDR3 is CAWRERGGGEFF. The CDR3 bases are TGTGCCTGGAGAGAGAGGGGCGGAGGGGAGTTCTTC.

This clone showed up just a few times. The rearrangement links TRBV5-1 to TRBJ2-3; D may be TRBD1 (5 bases). V lost 4 bases, J lost 2 bases, and 11 bases lay in between. CDR3 length: 14 residues. Per germline, CDR1 SGHRS and CDR2 YFSETQ. CDR3 DNA: TGCGCCAGCAGCGGACGCGGACACACAGATACGCAGTATTTT. Protein: CASSGRGHTDTQYF. The full variable domain, in which reference TRBV5-1 and TRBJ2-3 provide the parts outside the CDR3, is KAGVTQTPRYLIKTRGQQVTLSCSPISGHRSVSWYQQTPGQGLQFLFEYFSETQRNKGNFPGRFSGRQFSNSRSEMNVSTLELGDSALYLCASSGRGHTDTQYFGPGTRLTVL.

The chain couples TRBV9 to TRBJ1-2; D is ambiguous. Germline lookup yields CDR1 SGDLS and CDR2 YYNGEE. Trimming took 7 bases from V and 14 from J, leaving 21 bases between them. The CDR3 totals 12 residues. CDR3 DNA sequence: TGTGCCAGCTCACACCTTGGACTGGGCTCTACCTTC. It encodes CASSHLGLGSTF.

The chain joins TRBV7-2 to TRBJ1-2, with 10 bases aligning to TRBD1. J gave up 5 bases and V 6 bases, and 3 bases lay outside the gene matches. CDR3 length: 13 residues. Per germline, CDR1 SGHTA and CDR2 FQGNSA. CDR3 sequence reads: CASRGGQGYGYTF. The DNA for the CDR3 is TGTGCCAGCAGAGGGGGACAGGGGTATGGCTACACCTTC.

This rearrangement joins TRBV5-8 to TRBJ1-5; no clear D. Germline CDR1 SGHTS, CDR2 YDEGEE. Trimming took 2 bases from V and 4 from J, leaving 10 bases between them. The CDR3 extends over 14 amino acids. The CDR3: CASSLFSGNQPQHF. The CDR3 DNA reads TGTGCCAGCAGCTTATTCTCTGGGAATCAGCCCCAGCATTTT.